The rows below give T cell receptor beta chains drawn from one sample of a study of T cell changes during pregnancy in multiple sclerosis. Profiled with immunoSEQ multiplex PCR; TCRdb holds only in-frame clones, not every one. The table includes roughly 83,000 clones, about 91% detected once. The sample here was PBMCs, taken in the first trimester of pregnancy. Receptor source: a female donor in good health, serving as a control in a pregnancy study. Some clones in this sample may be carry-over from other donors' samples. CDR3s include the opening cysteine and the closing phenylalanine or tryptophan. The order of the fields is V gene, clone size, J gene, D gene, CDR3 protein, CDR3 DNA. A D gene is named only where the DNA matches it firmly. Clone size is shown for a subset of rows, as once, few, many or a class of expanded clone.

v_gene: TRBV5-1; abundance: -; j_gene: TRBJ2-2; d_gene: -; CDR3aa: CASRGTPNTGELFF; CDR3nt: TGCGCCAGCAGGGGGACTCCGAACACCGGGGAGCTGTTTTTT
v_gene: TRBV7-6; abundance: -; j_gene: TRBJ2-3; d_gene: -; CDR3aa: CASSFNSHTDTQYF; CDR3nt: TGTGCCAGCAGCTTTAACAGCCACACAGATACGCAGTATTTT
v_gene: TRBV4-3; abundance: -; j_gene: TRBJ2-1; d_gene: TRBD2; CDR3aa: CASSQDATLAGDNEQFF; CDR3nt: TGCGCCAGCAGCCAAGATGCAACCCTAGCGGGGGACAATGAGCAGTTCTTC
v_gene: TRBV7-9; abundance: -; j_gene: TRBJ2-3; d_gene: TRBD2; CDR3aa: CASSPSGRGDTQYF; CDR3nt: TGTGCCAGCAGCCCTAGCGGGAGGGGAGATACGCAGTATTTT
v_gene: TRBV11-2; abundance: -; j_gene: TRBJ2-7; d_gene: -; CDR3aa: CASSPWTIYEQYF; CDR3nt: TGTGCCAGCAGCCCATGGACTATCTACGAGCAGTACTTC
v_gene: TRBV4-2; abundance: -; j_gene: TRBJ1-4; d_gene: TRBD1; CDR3aa: CASSAGQGLGEKLFF; CDR3nt: TGTGCCAGCAGCGCAGGACAGGGGCTTGGGGAAAAACTGTTTTTT
v_gene: TRBV6-5; abundance: -; j_gene: TRBJ2-7; d_gene: TRBD1; CDR3aa: CASSQGTGEQYF; CDR3nt: TGTGCCAGCAGTCAAGGGACAGGTGAGCAGTACTTC
v_gene: TRBV6-5; abundance: -; j_gene: TRBJ2-1; d_gene: TRBD2; CDR3aa: CASKASGSYEQFF; CDR3nt: TGTGCCAGTAAGGCTAGCGGGAGCTATGAGCAGTTCTTC
v_gene: TRBV25-1; abundance: -; j_gene: TRBJ2-1; d_gene: -; CDR3aa: CASVGGGGYNEQFF; CDR3nt: TGTGCCAGCGTCGGAGGGGGGGGCTACAATGAGCAGTTCTTC
v_gene: TRBV29-1; abundance: -; j_gene: TRBJ1-4; d_gene: TRBD1; CDR3aa: CSAAGTGGMGSIEKLFF; CDR3nt: TGCAGCGCTGCAGGGACAGGGGGCATGGGTTCGATTGAAAAACTGTTTTTT
v_gene: TRBV7-9; abundance: -; j_gene: TRBJ2-3; d_gene: TRBD2; CDR3aa: CASSPGTSNRDTQYF; CDR3nt: TGTGCCAGCAGCCCGGGGACTAGTAATCGAGATACGCAGTATTTT
v_gene: TRBV27; abundance: -; j_gene: TRBJ2-5; d_gene: TRBD2; CDR3aa: CASSPSGGETQYF; CDR3nt: TGTGCCAGCAGCCCAAGCGGGGGAGAGACCCAGTACTTC
v_gene: TRBV6-5; abundance: -; j_gene: TRBJ2-5; d_gene: -; CDR3aa: CASRPRAGETQYF; CDR3nt: TGTGCCAGCAGACCCAGGGCAGGGGAGACCCAGTACTTC
v_gene: TRBV19; abundance: -; j_gene: TRBJ2-7; d_gene: -; CDR3aa: CASSPYGVGGYEQYF; CDR3nt: TGTGCCAGTAGTCCATATGGGGTGGGGGGCTACGAGCAGTACTTC
v_gene: TRBV7-7; abundance: once; j_gene: TRBJ2-1; d_gene: TRBD2; CDR3aa: CASSFGEGSDEQFF; CDR3nt: TGTGCTAGCAGCTTCGGGGAGGGCTCTGATGAGCAGTTCTTC
v_gene: TRBV6-5; abundance: -; j_gene: TRBJ2-7; d_gene: TRBD1; CDR3aa: CASSYDAGTGTYEQYF; CDR3nt: TGTGCCAGCAGTTACGATGCCGGGACAGGGACCTACGAGCAGTACTTC
v_gene: TRBV11-1; abundance: -; j_gene: TRBJ2-5; d_gene: -; CDR3aa: CASSFDLSQETQYF; CDR3nt: TGTGCCAGCAGCTTCGATCTCAGCCAAGAGACCCAGTACTTC
v_gene: TRBV19; abundance: once; j_gene: TRBJ2-1; d_gene: -; CDR3aa: CASSRDLSSYNEQFF; CDR3nt: TGTGCCAGTAGCAGGGACTTGAGCTCCTACAATGAGCAGTTCTTC
v_gene: TRBV20-1; abundance: -; j_gene: TRBJ1-2; d_gene: -; CDR3aa: CSGRGNYGYTF; CDR3nt: TGCAGCGGACGGGGGAACTATGGCTACACCTTC
v_gene: TRBV19; abundance: once; j_gene: TRBJ1-2; d_gene: -; CDR3aa: CASSTGQINYGYTF; CDR3nt: TGTGCCAGTAGTACAGGACAGATTAACTATGGCTACACCTTC
v_gene: TRBV6-1; abundance: -; j_gene: TRBJ2-7; d_gene: TRBD2; CDR3aa: CASSGETSGSYEQYF; CDR3nt: TGTGCCAGCAGTGGCGAGACTAGCGGTTCCTACGAGCAGTACTTC
v_gene: TRBV6-1; abundance: -; j_gene: TRBJ1-2; d_gene: -; CDR3aa: CASSEAPLAANYGYTF; CDR3nt: TGTGCCAGCAGTGAAGCCCCCTTGGCAGCTAACTATGGCTACACCTTC
v_gene: TRBV6-6; abundance: -; j_gene: TRBJ1-2; d_gene: TRBD1; CDR3aa: CASSISTGIYGYTF; CDR3nt: TGTGCCAGCAGCATTTCGACAGGGATCTATGGCTACACCTTC
v_gene: TRBV19; abundance: -; j_gene: TRBJ1-1; d_gene: -; CDR3aa: CASSILWNTEAFF; CDR3nt: TGTGCCAGTAGTATACTCTGGAACACTGAAGCTTTCTTT
v_gene: TRBV29-1; abundance: -; j_gene: TRBJ1-2; d_gene: -; CDR3aa: CSVEGGDIYGYTF; CDR3nt: TGCAGCGTTGAAGGGGGGGATATCTATGGCTACACCTTC
v_gene: TRBV28; abundance: -; j_gene: TRBJ1-2; d_gene: -; CDR3aa: CASRAEGLHTF; CDR3nt: TGTGCCAGCAGGGCTGAGGGATTACACACCTTC
v_gene: TRBV27; abundance: -; j_gene: TRBJ2-1; d_gene: TRBD1; CDR3aa: CASRDRGANYNEQFF; CDR3nt: TGTGCCAGCCGGGACAGGGGGGCGAATTACAATGAGCAGTTCTTC
v_gene: TRBV9; abundance: -; j_gene: TRBJ1-4; d_gene: TRBD1; CDR3aa: CASSGGQGAPVEKLFF; CDR3nt: TGTGCCAGCAGTGGGGGACAGGGGGCACCGGTTGAAAAACTGTTTTTT
v_gene: TRBV19; abundance: -; j_gene: TRBJ2-2; d_gene: -; CDR3aa: CASSLRRGPINTGELFF; CDR3nt: TGTGCCAGTAGTCTCCGGAGGGGACCCATTAACACCGGGGAGCTGTTTTTT
v_gene: TRBV5-6; abundance: -; j_gene: TRBJ1-2; d_gene: TRBD1; CDR3aa: CASSSDRQYYGYTF; CDR3nt: TGTGCCAGCAGCTCGGACAGGCAATACTATGGCTACACCTTC
v_gene: TRBV6-5; abundance: once; j_gene: TRBJ2-1; d_gene: TRBD1; CDR3aa: CASSGQGSNEQFF; CDR3nt: TGTGCCAGCAGTGGACAGGGTAGCAATGAGCAGTTCTTC
v_gene: TRBV4-1; abundance: -; j_gene: TRBJ2-1; d_gene: TRBD2; CDR3aa: CASSQVWVGGGADEQFF; CDR3nt: TGCGCCAGCAGCCAAGTGTGGGTAGGCGGGGGGGCGGATGAGCAGTTCTTC
v_gene: TRBV20-1; abundance: -; j_gene: TRBJ2-1; d_gene: -; CDR3aa: CSALRVEQFF; CDR3nt: TGCAGTGCTCTGCGGGTTGAGCAGTTCTTC
v_gene: TRBV9; abundance: -; j_gene: TRBJ2-3; d_gene: -; CDR3aa: CASSPRTFTDTQYF; CDR3nt: TGTGCCAGCAGCCCCCGGACTTTCACAGATACGCAGTATTTT
v_gene: TRBV4-1; abundance: -; j_gene: TRBJ2-1; d_gene: TRBD2; CDR3aa: CASSQARTSGWNEQFF; CDR3nt: TGCGCCAGCAGCCAAGCCCGGACTAGCGGGTGGAATGAGCAGTTCTTC
v_gene: TRBV4-1; abundance: -; j_gene: TRBJ2-7; d_gene: TRBD2; CDR3aa: CASTPGSGLGPNEQYF; CDR3nt: TGCGCCAGCACCCCAGGCTCGGGACTAGGGCCGAACGAGCAGTACTTC
v_gene: TRBV2; abundance: -; j_gene: TRBJ2-3; d_gene: TRBD2; CDR3aa: CASTAGADTQYF; CDR3nt: TGTGCCAGCACAGCGGGGGCGGATACGCAGTATTTT
v_gene: TRBV6-5; abundance: -; j_gene: TRBJ1-1; d_gene: -; CDR3aa: CASSPSWGRITEAFF; CDR3nt: TGTGCCAGCAGTCCCTCTTGGGGGCGCATCACTGAAGCTTTCTTT
v_gene: TRBV4-2; abundance: few; j_gene: TRBJ2-7; d_gene: -; CDR3aa: CASSQDSGVPSYEQYF; CDR3nt: TGTGCCAGCAGCCAAGATTCCGGGGTACCCTCCTACGAGCAGTACTTC
v_gene: TRBV6-1; abundance: -; j_gene: TRBJ2-7; d_gene: TRBD1; CDR3aa: CASSGRTGGFYEQYF; CDR3nt: TGTGCCAGCAGTGGTCGGACAGGGGGATTCTACGAGCAGTACTTC
v_gene: TRBV27; abundance: -; j_gene: TRBJ2-3; d_gene: TRBD2; CDR3aa: CASSFGTSGRRDTQYF; CDR3nt: TGTGCCAGCAGTTTTGGGACTAGCGGGAGGAGAGATACGCAGTATTTT
v_gene: TRBV6-1; abundance: -; j_gene: TRBJ1-1; d_gene: -; CDR3aa: CASSEARGPNTEAFF; CDR3nt: TGTGCCAGCAGTGAAGCGCGGGGACCTAACACTGAAGCTTTCTTT
v_gene: TRBV28; abundance: -; j_gene: TRBJ1-2; d_gene: -; CDR3aa: CASSSFGEGNDGYTF; CDR3nt: TGTGCCAGCAGTTCCTTCGGGGAGGGAAATGATGGCTACACCTTC
v_gene: TRBV10-2; abundance: -; j_gene: TRBJ1-2; d_gene: TRBD1; CDR3aa: CASRSQGYGYTF; CDR3nt: TGCGCCAGCAGATCACAGGGGTATGGCTACACCTTC
v_gene: TRBV4-1; abundance: -; j_gene: TRBJ1-2; d_gene: -; CDR3aa: CASYGREYGYTF; CDR3nt: TGCGCCAGCTATGGGCGGGAATATGGCTACACCTTC
v_gene: TRBV5-1; abundance: -; j_gene: TRBJ2-2; d_gene: -; CDR3aa: CASSLGGANTGELFF; CDR3nt: TGCGCCAGCAGCTTGGGCGGGGCGAACACCGGGGAGCTGTTTTTT
v_gene: TRBV21-1; abundance: -; j_gene: TRBJ2-1; d_gene: -; CDR3aa: CASSDRTAYNEQFF; CDR3nt: TGTGCCAGCAGCGACCGGACAGCCTACAATGAGCAGTTCTTC
v_gene: TRBV6-1; abundance: -; j_gene: TRBJ2-2; d_gene: -; CDR3aa: CASRTSTGYGELFF; CDR3nt: TGTGCCAGCAGGACCTCCACAGGGTACGGGGAGCTGTTTTTT
v_gene: TRBV28; abundance: -; j_gene: TRBJ2-5; d_gene: -; CDR3aa: CASSFRGQQSRTQYF; CDR3nt: TGTGCCAGCAGTTTTAGGGGTCAACAATCGAGGACCCAGTACTTC
v_gene: TRBV29-1; abundance: -; j_gene: TRBJ2-1; d_gene: TRBD1; CDR3aa: CSVRQGAGEQFF; CDR3nt: TGCAGCGTTCGACAGGGGGCGGGTGAGCAGTTCTTC
v_gene: TRBV5-1; abundance: -; j_gene: TRBJ2-2; d_gene: TRBD2; CDR3aa: CASKSGGAGELFF; CDR3nt: TGCGCCAGCAAGAGCGGGGGGGCCGGGGAGCTGTTTTTT
v_gene: TRBV5-6; abundance: -; j_gene: TRBJ2-7; d_gene: -; CDR3aa: CASSLRRSEQYF; CDR3nt: TGTGCCAGCAGCTTAAGAAGGAGCGAGCAGTACTTC